Shown below are 17 T cell receptor beta chains from a single sample sequenced in a study of technical replicates of blood from a handful of donors. Assay used: immunoSEQ multiplex PCR; TCRdb lists only in-frame clones, some missing. The sample has approximately 99,000 clones, approximately 96% seen once. The sample consisted of T cells isolated from PBMCs. These receptor sequences come from a human donor in good health.

The rearrangement uses TRBV21-1 and TRBJ1-1. TRBV21-1 is a documented pseudogene. This CDR3 is 13 amino acids long. The CDR3: CANLSLLNTEAFF. The CDR3 bases are TGTGCCAATCTTTCGTTGTTAAACACTGAAGCTTTCTTT.

The rearrangement uses TRBV6-5 and TRBJ2-1; 9 bases map to TRBD2. Losses at the gene ends were 4 bases for V and 9 bases for J; bases not matched to a gene: 13. CDR1 is MNHEY and CDR2 is SVGAGI in the germline V gene. CDR3 length: 16 residues. The CDR3 nucleotides are TGTGCCAGCAGTTCGGCGGGAGCGGGGGGCGGTGGTGAGCAGTTCTTC. Translation gives CASSSAGAGGGGEQFF.

This clone was recorded only once. The CDR3 spells CASSQDGSGIPYEQYF. The DNA for the CDR3 is TGCGCCAGCAGCCAAGATGGGTCGGGGATCCCCTACGAGCAGTACTTC. The chain carries TRBV4-1 and TRBJ2-7; D perhaps matches TRBD2 (5 bases). Germline lookup yields CDR1 MGHRA and CDR2 YSYEKL. V was cut by 0 bases and J by 2 bases, with 14 bases left in between. The CDR3 covers 16 residues.

This clone was counted between two and nine times. The chain couples TRBV7-9 to TRBJ2-7, with D possibly TRBD1 on 6 matching bases. Trimming stripped 1 base from V and 3 bases from J, with 13 bases between. Looked up from germline, CDR1 is SEHNR and CDR2 is FQNEAQ (reference sequence). This CDR3 has 15 amino acids. CDR3 coding DNA: TGTGCCAGCAGCTTAGGGCCAGGGGAAGGCTACGAGCAGTACTTC. Amino acids: CASSLGPGEGYEQYF.

This clone was seen once. The chain uses TRBV25-1 and TRBJ2-5; perhaps TRBD1 as D (5 bases). The CDR3 has 13 amino acids. Germline CDR1 and CDR2: MGHDK and SYGVNS. V was shortened by 2 bases and J by 3 bases, with 7 bases between the two germline ends. The chain's CDR3 is CASSEAGKETQYF. The CDR3 bases are TGTGCCAGCAGTGAAGCAGGGAAAGAGACCCAGTACTTC.

The chain has TRBV9 and TRBJ2-1; maybe TRBD2 (6 bases). CDR3 size: 14 residues. Germline V lookup: CDR1 SGDLS, CDR2 YYNGEE. The V end lost 2 bases, the J end lost 5 bases, and 11 bases lay between the germline ends. CDR3 region: CASSVMREDNEQFF. In nucleotides, the CDR3 is TGTGCCAGCAGCGTCATGCGGGAAGACAATGAGCAGTTCTTC.

The chain is built from TRBV6-1 and TRBJ2-7; 8 bases fit TRBD2. The trim removed 1 base at V and 7 bases at J, leaving 3 bases unmatched. The CDR3 runs 13 residues. Per germline, CDR1 MNHNS and CDR2 SASEGT. The CDR3 bases are TGTGCCAGCAGTGAAGGGACTAGCCCAGAGCAGTACTTC. It encodes CASSEGTSPEQYF.

The chain has TRBV9 and TRBJ2-5, with 10 bases that match TRBD2. The ends lost 3 bases at V and 2 bases at J; junction bases unmatched: 7. The CDR3 is made up of 16 amino acids. Germline lookup yields CDR1 SGDLS and CDR2 YYNGEE. In DNA, the CDR3 is TGTGCCAGCAGCGCTCCAGCGGGAGGGCCTCAAGAGACCCAGTACTTC. It specifies CASSAPAGGPQETQYF. Together with reference TRBV9 and TRBJ2-5, the CDR3 gives the full variable domain: DSGVTQTPKHLITATGQRVTLRCSPRSGDLSVYWYQQSLDQGLQFLIQYYNGEERAKGNILERFSAQQFPDLHSELNLSSLELGDSALYFCASSAPAGGPQETQYFGPGTRLLVL.

The chain uses TRBV30 and TRBJ2-7; tentative D call: TRBD2 (5 bases). Per germline, CDR1 GTSNPN and CDR2 SVGIG (reference sequence). Trimming cost V 1 base and J 2 bases, with 12 bases left between them. The CDR3 spans 14 residues. The CDR3 DNA is TGTGCCTGGAGTGGGGGAGCGGACGCCTACGAGCAGTACTTC. Amino acid sequence: CAWSGGADAYEQYF.

This chain joins TRBV7-9 and TRBJ1-1; D is possibly TRBD1 (5 bases). The V and J ends lost 3 bases and 0 bases respectively, with 20 bases between them. The CDR3 totals 18 residues. Germline V lookup: CDR1 SEHNR, CDR2 FQNEAQ (reference sequence). CDR3 protein: CASSFVRLTARMNTEAFF. The DNA for the CDR3 is TGTGCCAGCAGCTTTGTCCGCTTGACAGCGAGAATGAACACTGAAGCTTTCTTT.

The chain joins TRBV9 to TRBJ2-1; 7 bases align to TRBD1. From germline, CDR1 is SGDLS and CDR2 YYNGEE. The CDR3 contains 20 residues. V was clipped by 2 bases and J by 0 bases; unmatched bases: 17. CDR3 protein: CASSVTTGDQNLDSYNEQFF. CDR3 sequence (DNA): TGTGCCAGCAGCGTCACTACAGGGGACCAGAATCTCGACTCCTACAATGAGCAGTTCTTC.

The CDR3 reads CASSQGLAAYEQYF. For the CDR3, the DNA is TGTGCCAGCAGCCAAGGTCTAGCTGCGTACGAGCAGTACTTC. The V and J genes are TRBV14 and TRBJ2-7, with a weak D call TRBD2 (5 bases). CDR1 and CDR2 (germline): SGHDN, FVKESK. V was cut by 1 base and J by 4 bases, with 11 bases left in between. The CDR3 runs 14 residues.

This rearrangement joins TRBV2 to TRBJ2-7, with D possibly TRBD1 on 5 matching bases. From germline, CDR1 is SNHLY and CDR2 FYNNEI. V was pared by 7 bases and J by 2 bases, with 9 bases between. The CDR3 covers 12 residues. CDR3 protein: CASKKGTYEQYF. The DNA of the CDR3 is TGTGCCAGCAAGAAGGGGACCTACGAGCAGTACTTC.

The chain is built from TRBV9 and TRBJ2-6; D unclear. Deletions cut 4 bases from V and 1 base from J, with 3 bases between. The CDR3 is made up of 13 amino acids. Germline CDR1 is SGDLS and CDR2 is YYNGEE. CDR3 sequence: CASSQSGANVLTF. DNA for the CDR3: TGTGCCAGCAGCCAATCTGGGGCCAACGTCCTGACTTTC.

The rearrangement links TRBV18 to TRBJ2-1; D is perhaps TRBD2 (6 bases). Germline V gene lookup returns CDR1 KGHSH and CDR2 LQKENI. The CDR3 consists of 19 residues. Trimming shortened V by 0 bases and J by 5 bases, and 23 bases separated the two germline ends. The CDR3 bases are TGTGCCAGCTCACCACCGTTACCGGGAGACCCATTATTTAACAATGAGCAGTTCTTC. Its translation is CASSPPLPGDPLFNNEQFF.

The chain employs TRBV28 and TRBJ2-7; maybe TRBD1 (6 bases). The CDR3 sequence is 15 residues long. Trimming left V 3 bases short and J 2 bases short, with 14 bases between. The germline V gene has CDR1 MDHEN and CDR2 SYDVKM. The CDR3 sequence: CASSFQGLDAYEQYF. The CDR3 nucleotides are TGTGCCAGCAGTTTTCAGGGGCTGGATGCCTACGAGCAGTACTTC.

The rearrangement links TRBV28 to TRBJ1-5; 9 nucleotides line up with TRBD1. Germline assignment: CDR1 MDHEN and CDR2 SYDVKM. There are 15 residues in the CDR3. With 6 bases clipped from V and 5 bases from J, the junction kept 8 bases outside the gene matches. The CDR3 DNA reads as TGTGCCAGCAGAAGGACAGGGGCTGTGGATCAGCCCCAGCATTTT. It codes for CASRRTGAVDQPQHF. The whole variable domain, filled in from reference TRBV28 and TRBJ1-5, reads DVKVTQSSRYLVKRTGEKVFLECVQDMDHENMFWYRQDPGLGLRLIYFSYDVKMKEKGDIPEGYSVSREKKERFSLILESASTNQTSMYLCASRRTGAVDQPQHFGDGTRLSIL.